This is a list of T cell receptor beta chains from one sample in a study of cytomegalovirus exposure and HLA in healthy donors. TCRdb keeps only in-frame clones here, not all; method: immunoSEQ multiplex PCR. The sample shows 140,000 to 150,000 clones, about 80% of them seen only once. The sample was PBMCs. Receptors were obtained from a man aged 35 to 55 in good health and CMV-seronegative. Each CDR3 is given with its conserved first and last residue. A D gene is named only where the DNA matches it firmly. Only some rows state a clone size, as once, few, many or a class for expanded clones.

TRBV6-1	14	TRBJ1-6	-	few	TGTGCCAGCGGTTTGGGGCAAAATAGTTCACCCCTCCACTTT	CASGLGQNSSPLHF
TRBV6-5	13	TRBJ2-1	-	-	TGTGCCAGCAGTCACTCGTTGGGCGATGAGCAGTTCTTC	CASSHSLGDEQFF
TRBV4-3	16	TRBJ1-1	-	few	TGCGCCAGCAGCCAAGATGCCTACCGACAGAACACTGAAGCTTTCTTT	CASSQDAYRQNTEAFF
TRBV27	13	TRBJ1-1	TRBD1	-	TGTGCGATTTCCACAGGGGGGAACACTGAAGCTTTCTTT	CAISTGGNTEAFF
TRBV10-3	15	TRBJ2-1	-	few	TGTGCCATCAGTTGGGAGGGGGGTTCCTACAATGAGCAGTTCTTC	CAISWEGGSYNEQFF
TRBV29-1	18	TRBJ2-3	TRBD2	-	TGCAGCGCCCGATCCGCAACGAAACTAGCGGGACGCACAGATACGCAGTATTTT	CSARSATKLAGRTDTQYF
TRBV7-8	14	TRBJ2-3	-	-	TGTGCCAGCAGCTCTATCTGGAGCACAGATACGCAGTATTTT	CASSSIWSTDTQYF
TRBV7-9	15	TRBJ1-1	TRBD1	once	TGTTCCAGCAGCCTCGGACAGGGTGGGAACACTGAAGCTTTCTTT	CSSSLGQGGNTEAFF
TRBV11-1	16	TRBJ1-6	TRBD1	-	TGTGCCAGCAGCTCACCTTCCACAGGGGTCAATTCACCCCTCCACTTT	CASSSPSTGVNSPLHF
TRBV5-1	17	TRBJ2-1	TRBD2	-	TGCGCCAGCAGCGATGGACGGAGACTAGCCCCTTACACTGAGCAGTTCTTC	CASSDGRRLAPYTEQFF
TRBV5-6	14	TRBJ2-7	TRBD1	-	TGTGCCAGCAGCTTGGTGGGACAGGGTTACGAGCAGTACTTC	CASSLVGQGYEQYF
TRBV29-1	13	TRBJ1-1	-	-	TGCAGCGTTCGGGGACAAATGAACACTGAAGCTTTCTTT	CSVRGQMNTEAFF
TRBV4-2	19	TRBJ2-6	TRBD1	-	TGTGCCAGCAGCCCGCTGGCAGGGGGCTCCGGCTCTGGGGCCAACGTCCTGACTTTC	CASSPLAGGSGSGANVLTF
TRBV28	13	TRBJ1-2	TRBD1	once	TGTGCCAGCAGTTTCATTTACAGGGGTGGCTACACCTTC	CASSFIYRGGYTF
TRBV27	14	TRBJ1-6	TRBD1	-	TGTGCCAGCAGTTTATGGGGCAGGGGGTCACCCCTCCACTTT	CASSLWGRGSPLHF
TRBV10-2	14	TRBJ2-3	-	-	TGCGCCAGCAGGGATCGGTGGGCCACAGATACGCAGTATTTT	CASRDRWATDTQYF
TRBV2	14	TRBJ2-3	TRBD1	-	TGTGCCAGCAGGAGACAGGGGGCCTCTGATACGCAGTATTTT	CASRRQGASDTQYF
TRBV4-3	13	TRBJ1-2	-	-	TGCGCCAGCAGCCAAGATTCCGCAGGCGGCTACACCTTC	CASSQDSAGGYTF
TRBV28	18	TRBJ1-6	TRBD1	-	TGTGCCAGCAGTCCCTACAGGGGTATAAGCCCCTATAATTCACCCCTCCACTTT	CASSPYRGISPYNSPLHF
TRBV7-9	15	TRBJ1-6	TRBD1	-	TGTGCCAGCAGCTTAGGGACAGGAGATAATTCACCCCTCCACTTT	CASSLGTGDNSPLHF
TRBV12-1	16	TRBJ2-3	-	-	TGTGCCAGCAGCTTTGCGTTGGGACTAGCGTGGGATACGCAGTATTTT	CASSFALGLAWDTQYF
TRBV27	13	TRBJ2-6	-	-	TGTGCCAGCAGTTACTCTGGGGCCAACGGCCTGACTTTC	CASSYSGANGLTF
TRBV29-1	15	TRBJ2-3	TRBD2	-	TGCAGCGTTGAACTGGCTAGCGGGGGCACAGATACGCAGTATTTT	CSVELASGGTDTQYF
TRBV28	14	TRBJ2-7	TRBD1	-	TGTGCCAGCAGTTTAGTGACAGGGGTTATCGAGCAGTACTTC	CASSLVTGVIEQYF
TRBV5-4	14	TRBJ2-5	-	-	TGTGCCAGCAGCTTGTCGGGAGTCCAAGAGACCCAGTACTTC	CASSLSGVQETQYF
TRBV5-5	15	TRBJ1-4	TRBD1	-	TGTGCCAGCAGCCCCCGGACAGGGACCCCCTATGGACTGTTTTTT	CASSPRTGTPYGLFF
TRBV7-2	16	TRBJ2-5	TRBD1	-	TGTGCCAGCAGCCTACGTCTAGGGGGCGTCGGAGAGACCCAGTACTTC	CASSLRLGGVGETQYF
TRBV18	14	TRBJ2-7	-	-	TGTGCCAGCTCACCCTCCGGGGGGCTTGACGAGCAGTACTTC	CASSPSGGLDEQYF